The 27 T cell receptor beta chains below were found in one sample sequenced in a study of post-analysis software for immune sequencing data. No antigens are known for them. Findings of the study overall: Patients used a few TRBV segments, including TRBV5-6, TRBV5-1 and TRBV20-1, more often than controls.

TCR beta cDNA libraries included unique molecular identifiers. TCRdb ran MiXCR on the PCR reads and lists one entry per CDR3 protein. Seen here are roughly 650,000 distinct CDR3 sequences, about 60% observed once, and the top ten hold roughly 10%. Sequenced material: blood. The receptors come from a girl aged 2-10 years with multiple sclerosis.

The rearrangement joins TRBV7-9 to TRBJ1-4; no reliable D call. Germline lookup yields CDR1 SEHNR and CDR2 FQNEAQ (reference sequence). The CDR3 extends over 16 amino acids. Trimming pared 5 bases from V and 8 bases from J, leaving 21 bases between. The CDR3 reads CASSPTIFGSREKLFF. The CDR3 nucleotides are TGTGCCAGCAGCCCCACCATTTTTGGGTCGAGGGAAAAACTGTTTTTT.

This clonotype showed up just a few times. The J gene is TRBJ2-1, the V gene TRBV29-1; D might be TRBD2 (7 bases). CDR1 SQVTM and CDR2 ANQGSEA come from the germline V gene. Trimming stripped 7 bases from V and 0 bases from J, with 13 bases between. This CDR3 region has 14 residues. The CDR3 reads CSGGGESSYNEQFF. The CDR3 DNA reads as TGCAGCGGGGGGGGCGAGAGCTCCTACAATGAGCAGTTCTTC.

V is TRBV5-1 and J is TRBJ1-2; D not resolved. Germline V lookup: CDR1 SGHRS, CDR2 YFSETQ. The length of the CDR3 is 13 residues. The V and J ends lost 4 bases and 8 bases respectively, with 15 bases between them. The CDR3: CASSPPTPWGYTF. The CDR3 coding sequence is TGCGCCAGCAGCCCACCGACACCTTGGGGCTACACCTTC. The entire variable domain, with the rest obtained from reference TRBV5-1 and TRBJ1-2, is as follows: KAGVTQTPRYLIKTRGQQVTLSCSPISGHRSVSWYQQTPGQGLQFLFEYFSETQRNKGNFPGRFSGRQFSNSRSEMNVSTLELGDSALYLCASSPPTPWGYTFGSGTRLTVV.

The CDR3 DNA reads as TGCGCCAGCAGCCAACCTGGACAGGCCGATGAGACCCAGTACTTC. It specifies CASSQPGQADETQYF. This chain uses TRBV4-1 with TRBJ2-5; 7 positions match TRBD1. CDR1 is MGHRA, CDR2 YSYEKL, per germline. The V segment lost 2 bases and the J segment 5 bases; nucleotides outside the gene matches: 8. The CDR3 loop spans 15 amino acids.

The CDR3 sequence: CSASPGQGDQETQYF. CDR3 DNA: TGCAGTGCTAGCCCGGGACAGGGGGACCAAGAGACCCAGTACTTC. This chain connects TRBV20-1 to TRBJ2-5; the match to TRBD1 covers 11 bases. The CDR3 runs 15 residues. Germline lookup yields CDR1 DFQATT and CDR2 SNEGSKA (reference sequence). Trimming took 3 bases from V and 0 from J; bases not matched to a gene: 3.

The genes are TRBV29-1 and TRBJ2-3, with a tentative D call TRBD1 (6 bases). The CDR3 sequence is 15 residues long. Germline values: CDR1 SQVTM, CDR2 ANQGSEA. V was pared by 7 bases and J by 5 bases, with 22 bases between. CDR3 amino acids: CSGGGQNARGDTQYF. CDR3 coding DNA: TGCAGCGGTGGGGGTCAGAATGCCAGGGGAGATACGCAGTATTTT.

The chain recombines TRBV5-6 with TRBJ1-6, with unresolved D. The germline V and J ends were trimmed by 2 bases and 4 bases, with 13 bases remaining between them. There are 16 residues in the CDR3. Germline assignment: CDR1 SGHDT and CDR2 YYEEEE. This CDR3 reads CASSFEAARYNSPLHF. CDR3 bases: TGTGCCAGCAGCTTTGAGGCGGCAAGATATAATTCACCCCTCCACTTT.

This chain uses TRBV5-5 with TRBJ2-5, with D perhaps TRBD2 (5 bases). The V and J ends lost 4 bases and 2 bases respectively, with 12 bases between them. Looked up from germline, CDR1 is SGHKS and CDR2 is YYEKEE (reference sequence). This CDR3 spans 14 amino acids. The CDR3 reads CASSPSTRQETQYF. CDR3 coding DNA: TGTGCCAGCAGCCCAAGCACTAGACAAGAGACCCAGTACTTC.

This clonotype was counted once. The V and J genes are TRBV30 and TRBJ1-4; D might be TRBD1 (6 bases). The germline V gene encodes CDR1 GTSNPN and CDR2 SVGIG (reference sequence). CDR3 length equals 14 residues. Trimming pared 4 bases from V and 2 bases from J, leaving 11 bases between. The CDR3 sequence: CAWTGATTNEKLFF. The CDR3 bases are TGTGCCTGGACGGGGGCCACGACTAATGAAAAACTGTTTTTT.

The chain has TRBV7-8 and TRBJ2-7; TRBD2 agrees at 12 bases. V shed 5 bases, J shed 6 bases, and the junction held 8 bases outside the gene matches. This CDR3 contains 15 residues. The V gene's germline CDR1 is SGHVS and CDR2 FQNEAQ. CDR3 loop: CASSGLAGGPSEQYF. CDR3 nucleotides: TGTGCCAGCAGCGGGCTAGCGGGAGGGCCTAGCGAGCAGTACTTC.

This clonotype occurred a few times. V is TRBV12-3 or TRBV12-4 and J is TRBJ2-7, with TRBD1 matching 8 bases. The J call could be wrong; TRBJ2-5 is a better fit for the DNA end. The CDR3 runs to 13 residues. DNA of the CDR3: TGTGCCAGCAGTTGGGACAGGTCAGAGACCCAGTACTTC. Protein: CASSWDRSETQYF.

The V and J genes are TRBV7-2 and TRBJ2-1; D is undetermined. The germline V and J ends were trimmed by 3 bases and 8 bases, with 11 bases remaining between them. CDR3 length equals 13 residues. Germline V lookup: CDR1 SGHTA, CDR2 FQGNSA. DNA for the CDR3: TGTGCCAGCAGCTTCACGGCGTGGTATGAGCAGTTCTTC. Protein: CASSFTAWYEQFF.

The chain is built from TRBV20-1 and TRBJ2-7, with D possibly matching TRBD1 (6 bases). The germline V gene encodes CDR1 DFQATT and CDR2 SNEGSKA (reference sequence). This CDR3 is 15 amino acids long. V lost 5 bases to trimming and J lost 2 bases, with 19 bases between them. The CDR3 nucleotides are TGCAGTGCTGGGAATTTGAACAGGGCGGCCTACGAGCAGTACTTC. It yields the protein CSAGNLNRAAYEQYF.

A few counts support this clonotype. V gene TRBV9 combines with J gene TRBJ2-1; 9 bases match TRBD2. The germline gives CDR1 SGDLS, CDR2 YYNGEE. The V segment lost 1 base and the J segment 4 bases; nucleotides outside the gene matches: 3. This CDR3 is built from 15 residues. The DNA of the CDR3 is TGTGCCAGCAGCGTACTAGCGGGATCTTACAATGAGCAGTTCTTC. Translation gives CASSVLAGSYNEQFF.

The chain links TRBV5-1 to TRBJ1-1; no reliable D call. Germline V gives CDR1 SGHRS, CDR2 YFSETQ. The V end lost 0 bases, the J end lost 5 bases, and 8 bases lay between the germline ends. The CDR3 sequence is 13 residues long. The CDR3 protein is CASSLAGVTEAFF. In DNA form, the CDR3 reads TGCGCCAGCAGCTTGGCCGGGGTAACTGAAGCTTTCTTT.

The V gene is TRBV5-5, the J gene TRBJ2-5, with 7 bases fitting TRBD2. The better agreement between TRBJ2-7 and the DNA end casts doubt on the J call. CDR3 length equals 14 residues. Germline CDR1 reads SGHKS; CDR2 reads YYEKEE (reference sequence). CDR3 DNA sequence: TGTGCCAGCAGCTTCCCGGGACTATCCTACGAGCAGTACTTC. Translating it yields CASSFPGLSYEQYF.

The rearrangement links TRBV29-1 to TRBJ1-1, with TRBD1 matching over 9 bases. Germline values: CDR1 SQVTM, CDR2 ANQGSEA. Germline trimming cut 8 bases from V and 1 base from J; bases unmatched to any gene: 5. This CDR3 is built from 13 residues. CDR3 DNA sequence: TGCAGCTCTCGGGACAGGGAGAACACTGAAGCTTTCTTT. Encoded protein: CSSRDRENTEAFF.

The rearrangement joins TRBV13 to TRBJ2-1, with D unclear. The V end lost 5 bases, the J end lost 9 bases, and 14 bases lay between the germline ends. The CDR3 runs to 13 residues. Germline CDR1 reads PRHDT; CDR2 reads FYEKMQ (reference sequence). CDR3 DNA: TGTGCCAGCAGCCCCCAGGAGAGAGGTGAGCAGTTCTTC. Residues: CASSPQERGEQFF.

The V gene is TRBV12-3 or TRBV12-4, the J gene TRBJ1-2; D possibly corresponds to TRBD1 (5 bases). This CDR3 is 14 amino acids long. V was shortened by 3 bases and J by 8 bases, with 16 bases between the two germline ends. The CDR3 reads CASSLQGATMGYTF. The CDR3 DNA follows: TGTGCCAGCAGTTTGCAGGGTGCAACTATGGGCTACACCTTC.

The V and J genes are TRBV25-1 and TRBJ1-4, with D unclear. CDR1 and CDR2 (germline): MGHDK, SYGVNS. Trimming cost V 3 bases and J 8 bases, with 10 bases left between them. The CDR3 length is 13 residues. The CDR3 is CASSEDLGEKLFF. The CDR3 DNA sequence: TGTGCCAGCAGTGAGGACCTAGGGGAAAAACTGTTTTTT.

This chain uses TRBV7-3 with TRBJ2-1; TRBD2 is a possible D gene (5 bases). Trimming took off 2 bases at V and 8 bases at J, with 13 bases between the two ends. In germline, CDR1 is SGHTA, CDR2 FQGTGA. The CDR3 extends over 14 amino acids. CDR3 sequence (DNA): TGTGCCAGCAGCTTAGGGTCGGGATTCCATGAGCAGTTCTTC. Its protein product is CASSLGSGFHEQFF.

This chain uses TRBV20-1 with TRBJ1-1; 10 positions agree with TRBD1. Germline V CDR1 and CDR2: DFQATT, SNEGSKA (reference sequence). V lost 5 bases to trimming and J lost 3 bases; unmatched junction nucleotides: 3. The CDR3 is made up of 13 amino acids. CDR3 bases: TGCAGTGCTTTCGGACAGGGGGACACTGAAGCTTTCTTT. This encodes CSAFGQGDTEAFF.

The CDR3 nucleotides read TGCAGTGCTAGAGATCTGACAAGTAATAATGAAAAACTGTTTTTT. Translating it yields CSARDLTSNNEKLFF. The genes are TRBV20-1 and TRBJ1-4; no clear D gene. CDR1 and CDR2 (germline): DFQATT, SNEGSKA (reference sequence). Trimming cost V 0 bases and J 4 bases, with 12 bases left between them. The CDR3 has 15 amino acids.

For this clonotype: The conserved phenylalanine or tryptophan is not found at the CDR3 terminus, so this likely reflects a read error. Because the CDR3's place on the DNA is in doubt, the DNA is left out and the CDR3 is given as listed by TCRdb. The gene calls are TRBV20-1 and TRBJ1-2. Germline values: CDR1 DFQATT, CDR2 SNEGSKA (reference sequence). The CDR3 totals 12 residues, both ends included. The CDR3 is CSRRRINYGYTC.

The chain combines TRBV2 with TRBJ2-7; D may correspond to TRBD1 or TRBD2 (5 bases each). The germline V and J ends were trimmed by 4 bases and 6 bases, with 10 bases remaining between them. The CDR3 is made up of 12 amino acids. Germline values: CDR1 SNHLY, CDR2 FYNNEI. The CDR3 region is CASSVWGSEQYF. Written as DNA, the CDR3 is TGTGCCAGCAGTGTTTGGGGGTCCGAGCAGTACTTC.

This rearrangement joins TRBV7-3 to TRBJ1-1; no clear D gene. V gave up 4 bases and J gave up 1 base, with 10 bases separating them. The CDR3 has 14 amino acids. Germline V gives CDR1 SGHTA, CDR2 FQGTGA. The CDR3 sequence is CASSSYHGNTEAFF. Written as DNA, the CDR3 is TGTGCCAGCAGCTCCTATCATGGGAACACTGAAGCTTTCTTT.

The V gene is TRBV4-3, the J gene TRBJ2-2, with TRBD1 matching over 8 bases. With 2 bases clipped from V and 5 bases from J, the junction kept 4 bases outside the gene matches. CDR3 size: 15 residues. Germline CDR1 reads LGHNA; CDR2 reads YSLEER. The chain's CDR3 is CASSQRDRPTGELFF. Written as DNA, the CDR3 is TGCGCCAGCAGCCAAAGGGACAGGCCAACCGGGGAGCTGTTTTTT.